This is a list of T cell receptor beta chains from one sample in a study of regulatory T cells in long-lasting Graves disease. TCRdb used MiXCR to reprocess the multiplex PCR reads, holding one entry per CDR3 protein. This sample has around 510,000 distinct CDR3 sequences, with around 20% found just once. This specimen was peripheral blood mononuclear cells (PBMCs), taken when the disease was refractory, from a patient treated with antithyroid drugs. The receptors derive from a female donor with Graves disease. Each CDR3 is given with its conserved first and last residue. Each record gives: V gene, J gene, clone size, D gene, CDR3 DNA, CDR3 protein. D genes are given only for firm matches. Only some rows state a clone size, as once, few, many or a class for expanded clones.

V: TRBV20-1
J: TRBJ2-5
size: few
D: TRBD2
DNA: TGCAGTGCTAGAGCAGAGCGGGAGCGGCACCAAGAGACCCAGTACTTC
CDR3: CSARAERERHQETQYF

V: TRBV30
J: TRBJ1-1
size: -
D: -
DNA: TGTGCCTGGGGGGGGGGGACTGAAGCTTTCTTT
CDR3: CAWGGGTEAFF

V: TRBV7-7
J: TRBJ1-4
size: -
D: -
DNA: TGTGCTAGCAGCCAGGGACTCGGCGGGGCTAATGAAAAACTGTTTTTT
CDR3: CASSQGLGGANEKLFF

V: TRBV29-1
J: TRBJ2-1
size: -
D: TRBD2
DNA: TGCAGCGTTGAAGGGATAGCGGGAAGGGGTGAGCAGTTCTTC
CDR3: CSVEGIAGRGEQFF

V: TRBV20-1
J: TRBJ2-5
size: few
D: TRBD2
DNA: TGCAGTGCCCAGCCCCCTAGCGGTCAAGAGACCCAGTACTTC
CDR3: CSAQPPSGQETQYF

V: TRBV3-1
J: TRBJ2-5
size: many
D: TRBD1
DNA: TGTGCCAGCAGCCCTAGGACAGGCCGGCAAGAGACCCAGTACTTC
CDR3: CASSPRTGRQETQYF

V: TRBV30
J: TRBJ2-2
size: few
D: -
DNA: TGTGCCTGGAGGCGGGGGAACACCGGGGAGCTGTTTTTT
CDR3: CAWRRGNTGELFF

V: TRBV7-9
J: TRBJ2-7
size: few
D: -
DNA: TGTGCCAGCAGCGCCGGGGGGCTTTACGAGCAGTACTTC
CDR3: CASSAGGLYEQYF

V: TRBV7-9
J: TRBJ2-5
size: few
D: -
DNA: TGTGCCAGCAGCTTAGCCCGGGGACCCAGAGAGACCCAGTACTTC
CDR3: CASSLARGPRETQYF

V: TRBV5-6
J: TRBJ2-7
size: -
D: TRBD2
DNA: TGTGCCAGCACCTCCGGGAGGGTGGGCTACGAGCAGTACTTC
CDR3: CASTSGRVGYEQYF

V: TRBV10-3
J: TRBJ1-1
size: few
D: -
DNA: TGTGCCATCAGTGAAGGACCGAACGCTGAAGCTTTCTTT
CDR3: CAISEGPNAEAFF

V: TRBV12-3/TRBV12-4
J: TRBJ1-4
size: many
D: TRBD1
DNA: TGTGCCAGCAGTTTTTTCGTGGCAGGGGGTGAAAAACTGTTTTTT
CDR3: CASSFFVAGGEKLFF

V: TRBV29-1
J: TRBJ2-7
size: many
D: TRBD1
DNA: TGCAGCGGGGGGACAGGGAGCTCCTACGAGCAGTACTTC
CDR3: CSGGTGSSYEQYF

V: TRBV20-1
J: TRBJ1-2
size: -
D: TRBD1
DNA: TGCAGTGCGACCCGGACAGGGCCAAACTATGGCTACACCTTC
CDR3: CSATRTGPNYGYTF

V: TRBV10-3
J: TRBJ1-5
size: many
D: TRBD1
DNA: TGTGCCATCAGTCCCAGGGGGATGGGTCAGCCCCAGCATTTT
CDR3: CAISPRGMGQPQHF

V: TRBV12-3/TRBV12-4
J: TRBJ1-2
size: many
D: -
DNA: TGTGCCAGCGGAGGTGGGGGGCGACGTGGCTACACCTTC
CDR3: CASGGGGRRGYTF

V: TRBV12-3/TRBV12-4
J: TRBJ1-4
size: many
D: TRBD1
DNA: TGTGCCAGCAGTTCGTCCGGGACAGGAAATGAAAAACTGTTTTTT
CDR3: CASSSSGTGNEKLFF

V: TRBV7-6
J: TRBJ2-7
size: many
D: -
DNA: TGTGCCAGCAGCTTCCAGACGGGGTACGAGCAGTACTTC
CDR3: CASSFQTGYEQYF

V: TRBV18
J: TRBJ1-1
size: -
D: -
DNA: TGTGCCAGCTCACCATGGACAGATTTGAACACTGAAGCTTTCTTT
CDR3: CASSPWTDLNTEAFF

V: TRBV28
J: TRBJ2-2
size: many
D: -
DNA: TGTGCCAGCAGTTCGAGGGATGCGGCGAACACCGGGGAGCTGTTTTTT
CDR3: CASSSRDAANTGELFF

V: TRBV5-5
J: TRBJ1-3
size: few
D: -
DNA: TGTGCCAGCAGCTTATTGGGGATCTCTGGAAACACCATATATTTT
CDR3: CASSLLGISGNTIYF

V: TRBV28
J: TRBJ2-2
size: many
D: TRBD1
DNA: TGTGCCAGCAGTTTGACAGGGGTGAACACCGGGGAGCTGTTTTTT
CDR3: CASSLTGVNTGELFF

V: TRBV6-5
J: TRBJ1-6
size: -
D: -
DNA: TGTGCCAGCAGTTATTTGGGGGGCTCCTATAATTCACCCCTCCACTTT
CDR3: CASSYLGGSYNSPLHF

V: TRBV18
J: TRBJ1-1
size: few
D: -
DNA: TGTGCCAGCTCACCGTCAGGGGCGAACACTGAAGCTTTCTTT
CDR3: CASSPSGANTEAFF

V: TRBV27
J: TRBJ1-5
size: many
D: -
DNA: TGTGCCAGCAGTTATGGGGGGGTGGGCAATCAGCCCCAGCATTTT
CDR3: CASSYGGVGNQPQHF

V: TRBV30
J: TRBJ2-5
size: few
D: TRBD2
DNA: TGTGCCTGGAGGCCGCGGGGGAAAGAGACCCAGTACTTC
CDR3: CAWRPRGKETQYF

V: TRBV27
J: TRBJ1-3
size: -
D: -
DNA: TGTGCCAGCAGTTTACAACCGGTCTGGCAGCCGGGAAACACCATATATTTT
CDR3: CASSLQPVWQPGNTIYF

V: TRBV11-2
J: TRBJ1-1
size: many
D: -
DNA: TGTGCCAGCAGCTTAGGGCAGGCGACTGAAGCTTTCTTT
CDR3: CASSLGQATEAFF

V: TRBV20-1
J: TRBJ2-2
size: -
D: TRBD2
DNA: TGCAGTGCTAGAGACCTTACCGGACTAGTTGGGACCGGGGAGCTGTTTTTT
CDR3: CSARDLTGLVGTGELFF